This is a list of T cell receptor beta chains from one sample in a study of cytotoxic CD8 clonotypes in ibrutinib-treated CLL. TCRdb keeps only in-frame clones here, not all; method: immunoSEQ multiplex PCR. The repertoire has about 76,000 clones, around four fifths of them found once; the top ten carry about 36%. The material was PBMCs, obtained after 24 months of ibrutinib treatment. The receptors originated from a human donor with chronic lymphocytic leukemia. Both conserved end residues are part of each CDR3. The D gene is left open where the match is weak. Clone size is given for some rows only: seen once, a few or many times, or a class if the clone is expanded.

CDR3 protein: CASSQGTGGGEAFF
CDR3 DNA: TGCGCCAGCAGTCAAGGGACAGGGGGCGGTGAAGCTTTCTTT
J gene: TRBJ1-1
V gene: TRBV5-1
D gene: TRBD1
clone size: NA

CDR3 protein: CASSVTSGGTDTQYF
CDR3 DNA: TGTGCCAGCAGCGTAACTAGCGGGGGCACAGATACGCAGTATTTT
J gene: TRBJ2-3
V gene: TRBV9
D gene: TRBD2
clone size: NA

CDR3 protein: CASSLSLQGHQPQHF
CDR3 DNA: TGTGCCAGCAGTTTATCCCTTCAGGGGCATCAGCCCCAGCATTTT
J gene: TRBJ1-5
V gene: TRBV27
D gene: NA
clone size: few

CDR3 protein: CASSLYSGGSTDTQYF
CDR3 DNA: TGTGCCAGCAGTTTATATTCGGGGGGGAGCACAGATACGCAGTATTTT
J gene: TRBJ2-3
V gene: TRBV27
D gene: TRBD2
clone size: NA

CDR3 protein: CASSLDGRSEAFF
CDR3 DNA: TGTGCCAGCAGCTTGGACGGACGGAGTGAAGCTTTCTTT
J gene: TRBJ1-1
V gene: TRBV5-4
D gene: NA
clone size: NA

CDR3 protein: CASSPQSQKNYNEQFF
CDR3 DNA: TGTGCCAGCTCACCACAGAGCCAGAAAAACTACAATGAGCAGTTCTTC
J gene: TRBJ2-1
V gene: TRBV18
D gene: NA
clone size: NA

CDR3 protein: CASSFVFGAGGPLNEQFF
CDR3 DNA: TGTGCCAGCAGCTTTGTGTTTGGGGCGGGAGGGCCCCTCAATGAGCAGTTCTTC
J gene: TRBJ2-1
V gene: TRBV7-9
D gene: TRBD2
clone size: NA

CDR3 protein: CASSYSTENEQFF
CDR3 DNA: TGTGCCAGCAGTTACTCGACTGAGAATGAGCAGTTCTTC
J gene: TRBJ2-1
V gene: TRBV6-6
D gene: NA
clone size: NA

CDR3 protein: CASSQGTSGSLSEQYF
CDR3 DNA: TGTGCCAGCTCACAGGGGACTAGCGGGAGTCTATCCGAGCAGTACTTC
J gene: TRBJ2-7
V gene: TRBV18
D gene: TRBD2
clone size: NA

CDR3 protein: CARSLWPTSGRVDTQYF
CDR3 DNA: TGTGCCAGAAGCTTGTGGCCGACTAGCGGGAGGGTAGATACGCAGTATTTT
J gene: TRBJ2-3
V gene: TRBV5-3
D gene: TRBD2
clone size: once

CDR3 protein: CAWSPLWRGGLEQYF
CDR3 DNA: TGTGCCTGGAGTCCCCTCTGGCGGGGTGGACTGGAGCAGTACTTC
J gene: TRBJ2-7
V gene: TRBV30
D gene: NA
clone size: NA

CDR3 protein: CASSFSQETDTQYF
CDR3 DNA: TGCGCCAGCAGCTTTTCGCAGGAAACAGATACGCAGTATTTT
J gene: TRBJ2-3
V gene: TRBV5-1
D gene: NA
clone size: NA

CDR3 protein: CSVEGDSLNTEAFF
CDR3 DNA: TGCAGCGTTGAAGGGGATAGTCTGAACACTGAAGCTTTCTTT
J gene: TRBJ1-1
V gene: TRBV29-1
D gene: NA
clone size: few

CDR3 protein: CASRGVHYGYTF
CDR3 DNA: TGTGCCAGCAGGGGGGTTCACTATGGCTACACCTTC
J gene: TRBJ1-2
V gene: TRBV6-6
D gene: NA
clone size: NA

CDR3 protein: CAISESWGNSNQPQHF
CDR3 DNA: TGTGCCATCAGTGAGTCTTGGGGTAATAGCAATCAGCCCCAGCATTTT
J gene: TRBJ1-5
V gene: TRBV10-3
D gene: NA
clone size: NA

CDR3 protein: CASSLVGGSGYGYTF
CDR3 DNA: TGTGCCAGCAGCTTAGTAGGAGGGAGCGGCTATGGCTACACCTTC
J gene: TRBJ1-2
V gene: TRBV7-3
D gene: NA
clone size: NA

CDR3 protein: CASSLDRTSYEQYF
CDR3 DNA: TGTGCCAGCAGCTTGGACAGGACGTCCTACGAGCAGTACTTC
J gene: TRBJ2-7
V gene: TRBV5-6
D gene: NA
clone size: NA

CDR3 protein: CATSRSGTGGTGELFF
CDR3 DNA: TGTGCCACCAGCAGGTCAGGGACAGGGGGGACCGGGGAGCTGTTTTTT
J gene: TRBJ2-2
V gene: TRBV15
D gene: TRBD1
clone size: NA

CDR3 protein: CASSHSTGPTDTQYF
CDR3 DNA: TGCGCCAGCAGCCATTCGACAGGCCCCACAGATACGCAGTATTTT
J gene: TRBJ2-3
V gene: TRBV4-1
D gene: NA
clone size: NA

CDR3 protein: CASSPPDYGYTF
CDR3 DNA: TGTGCCAGCAGCCCCCCGGACTATGGCTACACCTTC
J gene: TRBJ1-2
V gene: TRBV9
D gene: NA
clone size: NA

CDR3 protein: CASRVQGPADYEQYF
CDR3 DNA: TGTGCCAGCAGAGTACAGGGGCCGGCCGATTACGAGCAGTACTTC
J gene: TRBJ2-7
V gene: TRBV5-6
D gene: TRBD1
clone size: NA

CDR3 protein: CASSEAAAEGGFFGGYTF
CDR3 DNA: TGTGCCAGCAGCGAAGCGGCGGCGGAGGGGGGATTTTTTGGTGGCTACACCTTC
J gene: TRBJ1-2
V gene: TRBV4-2
D gene: NA
clone size: NA

CDR3 protein: CASSPPTGVLYNEQFF
CDR3 DNA: TGTGCCAGCAGTCCACCGACAGGGGTCCTATACAATGAGCAGTTCTTC
J gene: TRBJ2-1
V gene: TRBV6-6
D gene: TRBD1
clone size: NA

CDR3 protein: CSVEGQGTDTQYF
CDR3 DNA: TGCAGCGTTGAGGGACAGGGGACAGATACGCAGTATTTT
J gene: TRBJ2-3
V gene: TRBV29-1
D gene: TRBD1
clone size: NA

CDR3 protein: CSAARETQYF
CDR3 DNA: TGCAGTGCCGCTCGAGAGACCCAGTACTTC
J gene: TRBJ2-5
V gene: TRBV20-1
D gene: NA
clone size: NA

CDR3 protein: CASSKLAGGYEQYF
CDR3 DNA: TGTGCCAGCAGTAAACTAGCGGGAGGATACGAGCAGTACTTC
J gene: TRBJ2-7
V gene: TRBV6-6
D gene: TRBD2
clone size: NA

CDR3 protein: CASRHGTDFGGNQPQHF
CDR3 DNA: TGTGCCAGTAGACACGGGACGGACTTCGGAGGCAATCAGCCCCAGCATTTT
J gene: TRBJ1-5
V gene: TRBV19
D gene: NA
clone size: NA

CDR3 protein: CASSRPRETQYF
CDR3 DNA: TGTGCCAGCAGCCGCCCCCGGGAGACCCAGTACTTC
J gene: TRBJ2-5
V gene: TRBV7-6
D gene: NA
clone size: NA

CDR3 protein: CASGLSGRNQPQHF
CDR3 DNA: TGTGCCAGCGGTCTGTCAGGGCGCAATCAGCCCCAGCATTTT
J gene: TRBJ1-5
V gene: TRBV28
D gene: NA
clone size: NA

CDR3 protein: CASSFGSPQYEQYF
CDR3 DNA: TGTGCCAGCAGCTTCGGCTCGCCTCAGTACGAGCAGTACTTC
J gene: TRBJ2-7
V gene: TRBV5-6
D gene: NA
clone size: NA

CDR3 protein: CATSRIENTEAFF
CDR3 DNA: TGTGCCACCAGCAGGATAGAGAACACTGAAGCTTTCTTT
J gene: TRBJ1-1
V gene: TRBV15
D gene: NA
clone size: NA

CDR3 protein: CASSHLTLGQPEQYF
CDR3 DNA: TGTGCCAGCAGCCACCTCACGTTAGGGCAACCCGAGCAGTACTTC
J gene: TRBJ2-7
V gene: TRBV4-2
D gene: NA
clone size: NA

CDR3 protein: CASSLPGESNQPQHF
CDR3 DNA: TGTGCCAGCAGTTTACCGGGGGAGAGCAATCAGCCCCAGCATTTT
J gene: TRBJ1-5
V gene: TRBV28
D gene: NA
clone size: NA

CDR3 protein: CASSVGTSGSRDTQYF
CDR3 DNA: TGTGCCAGCAGCGTGGGGACTAGCGGGAGTCGTGATACGCAGTATTTT
J gene: TRBJ2-3
V gene: TRBV9
D gene: TRBD2
clone size: NA

CDR3 protein: CARIRRSTLYGYTF
CDR3 DNA: TGTGCCAGAATTCGGCGGTCTACGCTCTATGGCTACACCTTC
J gene: TRBJ1-2
V gene: TRBV5-3
D gene: NA
clone size: few

CDR3 protein: CASSLTTPPLETQYF
CDR3 DNA: TGTGCCAGCAGCTTAACGACTCCCCCGCTGGAGACCCAGTACTTC
J gene: TRBJ2-5
V gene: TRBV7-9
D gene: NA
clone size: NA

CDR3 protein: CASSYRSSYEQYF
CDR3 DNA: TGTGCCAGCAGTTACAGGTCCAGCTACGAGCAGTACTTC
J gene: TRBJ2-7
V gene: TRBV6-5
D gene: NA
clone size: NA

CDR3 protein: CASSQRTRYSEQFF
CDR3 DNA: TGTGCCAGCAGCCAAAGGACTAGATATAGTGAGCAGTTCTTC
J gene: TRBJ2-1
V gene: TRBV14
D gene: TRBD2
clone size: NA

CDR3 protein: CASSLGGQETQYF
CDR3 DNA: TGTGCCAGCAGCTTAGGGGGGCAAGAGACCCAGTACTTC
J gene: TRBJ2-5
V gene: TRBV5-4
D gene: NA
clone size: NA

CDR3 protein: CASGRGWGETQYF
CDR3 DNA: TGTGCCAGCGGCCGGGGCTGGGGGGAGACCCAGTACTTC
J gene: TRBJ2-5
V gene: TRBV6-1
D gene: NA
clone size: NA